This TCR beta chain emerged from a study of shared T cell receptors in the human thymus (dated by TCRdb to the early 2020s). Turning to the overall study: The study investigated the way shared, self-reactive T-cell receptor alpha chains are produced in the human thymus.

Libraries were constructed by the immunoSEQ multiplex PCR assay. TCRdb took this table from immuneACCESS and kept in-frame rearrangements with V and J called. Such tables lack part of the clones; where checked against another copy, unresolved V genes explain under half of the gap, and the rest is unexplained. Here the sample has 600,000 or so clones; more than 70% occur a single time. 0.0094% of the sample is in the top ten clones. The CDR1 and CDR2 encoded by the germline V gene are SGHVS and FNYEAQ. A distance of 19 bases separates the germline ends of V and J, which lose 1 base and 4 bases respectively. The CDR3 numbers 17 residues from cysteine through phenylalanine. The entry retains the CDR3 DNA only, 51 bases that are in frame from base 1. A remark on this clone: Its target antigen remains unknown. Base qualities were left out, and no much larger clone turns up one base away.

This sample was also put to use in a study of human thymus T cells. As described in the second report: Immunologically healthy infants undergoing open corrective cardiac surgery for congenital heart defects in Finland were used as donors. Thymus tissue was obtained as surgical resects removed during corrective cardiac surgery. Usage of V and J gene segments appeared to be biased in both the thymic and the peripheral blood repertoires. The related research found that thymic TCR repertoires overlapped highly between unrelated individuals. The study described the TCR alpha and beta repertoires in fewer than 10 infant thymus samples and a few matching peripheral blood samples. Donor ages ranging from roughly 6 to 244 days were recorded, and about six male and a couple of female infants were included in the cohort. Thymocytes were freed from the tissue by mechanical means and kept at -70 degrees C as pellets of roughly 9-30 million cells. A QIAsymphony instrument was used to extract genomic DNA from the frozen cell pellets. The immunoSEQ multiplex PCR assay was used to amplify the TCRB and TCRAD loci from a standardized quantity of quality-controlled genomic DNA. The amplicons spanned the V(D)J region and were long enough to cover the CDR3 and allow V and J genes to be identified. The amplicons were sequenced on an Illumina platform via the commercial immunoSEQ service. Primer bias and sequencing errors were corrected using previously described methods, and TCRAD and TCRB definitions followed the IMGT database. The repertoires were analysed using immunoSEQ Analyzer 3.0 and VDJTools for basic statistics, V/J segment usage, diversity estimates, rarefaction and pairwise overlap. Diversity was estimated with Chao1, ChaoE, Efron-Thisted, Shannon and inverse Simpson indices, and also on datasets down-sampled to the smallest sample. Repertoire overlap was assessed by strict matching of CDR3 nucleotide sequence, V gene and J gene, and clustering was done by Jaccard-based multidimensional scaling. On average, thymus samples yielded roughly 800,000 unique TCRB clonotypes, whereas blood samples yielded 65,000 to 100,000.

The rearranged chain carries TRBV7-6 and TRBJ2-5, and possibly TRBD2, on 6 matching bases. The TCR originated in a boy under two years old with a congenital heart defect. Donor details come from another sample of the same person, matched by shared clones. Sequencing was carried out using thymocytes. The nucleotide sequence is given as TGTGCCAGCAGCTTAGGGGGGAGTCTAGCGCCCGTAGAGACCCAGTACTTC. This is translated as CASSLGGSLAPVETQYF.